The sequence of this T cell receptor (beta chain) was determined in a study of breast tumors, draining lymph nodes, adjacent tissues. Study-level results: Compared with basal-like, luminal-like tumors shared significantly more repertoire with nontumor tissue. Data fit most tumor T cells coming from lymph node, expanding in tumor. The lymph node origin of tumor T cells was framed as consistent with a hypothesis, not demonstrated. Tumors had less TCR diversity than lymph nodes, more than nontumor tissue.

TCRdb re-analysed the multiplex PCR reads in MiXCR, keeping a single row per CDR3 protein. The table lists over 150,000 distinct CDR3 sequences, approximately 31% of them singletons. Germline CDR1 and CDR2: SGHAT and FQNNGV. The CDR3 covers 13 residues. V shed 5 bases and J 6 bases; nucleotides not matched to a gene: 5. This clonotype was recorded a few times. Its antigen is not known. Given a much more abundant clone one base away, this may be a read error. Breast cancer patients provided tissue from their axillary draining lymph nodes. The chain links TRBV11-2 to TRBJ2-7; TRBD1 agrees at 9 bases. The sample consisted of axillary lymph node tissue. This receptor was taken from a female donor with breast cancer. Some clones in this sample may be carry-over from other donors' samples. Written as DNA, the CDR3 is TGTGCCAGCAGCCCGGACAGGGGTTCCGAGCAGTACTTC. As protein: CASSPDRGSEQYF.